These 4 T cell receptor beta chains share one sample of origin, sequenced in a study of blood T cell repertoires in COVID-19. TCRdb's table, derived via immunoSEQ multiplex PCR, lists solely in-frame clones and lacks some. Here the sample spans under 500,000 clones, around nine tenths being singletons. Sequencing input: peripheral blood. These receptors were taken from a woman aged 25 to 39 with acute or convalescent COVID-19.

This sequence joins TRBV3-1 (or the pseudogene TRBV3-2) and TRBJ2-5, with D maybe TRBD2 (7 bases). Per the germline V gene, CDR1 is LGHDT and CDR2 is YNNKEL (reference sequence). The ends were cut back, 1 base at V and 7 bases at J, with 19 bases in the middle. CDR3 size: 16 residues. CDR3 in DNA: TGTGCCAGCAGCCAAGTTCGGTTGCGCGGGGGCTCGACCCAGTACTTC. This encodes CASSQVRLRGGSTQYF.

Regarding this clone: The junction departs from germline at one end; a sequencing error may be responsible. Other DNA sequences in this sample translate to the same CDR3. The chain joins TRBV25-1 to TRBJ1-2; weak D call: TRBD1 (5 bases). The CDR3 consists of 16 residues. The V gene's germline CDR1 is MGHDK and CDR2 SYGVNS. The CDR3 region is CASSEYIETGDYGYTF. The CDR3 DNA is TGTGCCAGCAGTGAATATATAGAAACCGGGGACTATGGCTACACTTTC.

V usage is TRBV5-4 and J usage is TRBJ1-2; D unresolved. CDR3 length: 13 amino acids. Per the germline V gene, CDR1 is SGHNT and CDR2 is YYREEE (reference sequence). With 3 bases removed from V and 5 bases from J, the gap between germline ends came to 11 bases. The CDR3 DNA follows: TGTGCCAGCAGCTCGAAGGGAGAATATGGCTACACCTTC. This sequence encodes CASSSKGEYGYTF.

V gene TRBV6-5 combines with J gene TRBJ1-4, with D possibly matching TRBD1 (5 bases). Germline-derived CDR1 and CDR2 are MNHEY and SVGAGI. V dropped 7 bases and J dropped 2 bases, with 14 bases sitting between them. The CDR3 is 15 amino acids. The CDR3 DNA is TGTGCCAGCACTCAGGGTTTGGGGACTAATGAAAAACTGTTTTTT. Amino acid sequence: CASTQGLGTNEKLFF.